The 7 T cell receptor beta chains reported below all come from one sample, sequenced in a study of blood T cells in healthy people across ages. For the second PCR, which ran for about 6 to 11 cycles, a sample-barcoded 5' primer and a J-beta primer mix were used. TCRdb ran MiXCR on the 5' RACE reads and lists one entry per CDR3 protein. The repertoire holds 1.5 million to 1.9 million distinct CDR3 sequences, with 35% to 45% as singletons. What was sequenced was blood. Source of these receptors: a woman in her late teens or twenties in good health.

This rearrangement joins TRBV27 to TRBJ1-2, with a tentative D call TRBD1 (6 bases). Germline V gene data show CDR1 as MNHEY and CDR2 as SMNVEV (reference sequence). Between the trimmed V and J ends, which lost 6 bases and 4 bases, there was a span of 27 bases. CDR3 size: 18 residues. CDR3 in amino acids: CASRRFGGANDWSYGYTF. CDR3 sequence (DNA): TGTGCCAGCAGACGCTTCGGGGGGGCTAACGATTGGAGCTATGGCTACACCTTC.

The chain combines TRBV9 with TRBJ2-2; D remains unclear. Germline assignment: CDR1 SGDLS and CDR2 YYNGEE. V lost 3 bases and J 5 bases, leaving 11 bases between the germline ends. The CDR3 is made up of 14 amino acids. This CDR3 is CASSDHVGTGELFF. The CDR3 DNA follows: TGTGCCAGCAGCGACCACGTGGGGACCGGGGAGCTGTTTTTT.

The V call is TRBV20-1, the J call TRBJ1-2; D ambiguous. CDR1 DFQATT and CDR2 SNEGSKA come from the germline V gene (reference sequence). The CDR3 is made up of 14 amino acids. Trimming left V 1 base short and J 4 bases short, with 13 bases between. CDR3 DNA sequence: TGCAGTGCTAGAGCCTCGGGAGGCAGCTATGGCTACACCTTC. Translated, it gives CSARASGGSYGYTF.

This clonotype turned up a few times. The chain has TRBV6-5 and TRBJ2-7; D uncertain. Trimming took 0 bases from V and 0 from J, leaving 15 bases between them. This CDR3 spans 17 amino acids. Germline V CDR1 and CDR2: MNHEY, SVGAGI. This chain's CDR3 is CASSYSFIWQDSYEQYF. CDR3 DNA: TGTGCCAGCAGTTACTCGTTCATATGGCAGGACTCCTACGAGCAGTACTTC.

This clonotype appeared many times. The junction does not match germline at one end; this may be a read error. This chain links TRBV4-1 with TRBJ1-5, with TRBD1 matching over 7 bases. The CDR3 sequence is 15 residues long. CDR1 and CDR2 (germline): MGHRA, YSYEKL. The DNA for the CDR3 is TGTGCCAGCAGTCAGGGGGTCAATAGCAATCAGCCCCAGCATTTT. The encoded protein is CASSQGVNSNQPQHF.

The J gene is TRBJ2-7, the V gene TRBV7-2; 8 bases are shared with TRBD1. With 5 bases clipped from V and 2 bases from J, the junction kept 14 bases outside the gene matches. The CDR3 spans 17 residues. Germline CDR1 is SGHTA and CDR2 is FQGNSA. The CDR3 reads CASSPPSLRDRTYEQYF. In nucleotides, the CDR3 is TGTGCCAGCAGCCCGCCGAGCCTCCGGGACAGGACCTACGAGCAGTACTTC.

The chain recombines TRBV29-1 with TRBJ2-1; D is perhaps TRBD2 (5 bases). Deletions cut 6 bases from V and 5 bases from J, with 14 bases between. The CDR3 totals 13 residues. In germline, CDR1 is SQVTM, CDR2 ANQGSEA. The CDR3 region is CSVGISHHNEQFF. In nucleotides, the CDR3 is TGCAGCGTCGGGATTTCACATCACAATGAGCAGTTCTTC.